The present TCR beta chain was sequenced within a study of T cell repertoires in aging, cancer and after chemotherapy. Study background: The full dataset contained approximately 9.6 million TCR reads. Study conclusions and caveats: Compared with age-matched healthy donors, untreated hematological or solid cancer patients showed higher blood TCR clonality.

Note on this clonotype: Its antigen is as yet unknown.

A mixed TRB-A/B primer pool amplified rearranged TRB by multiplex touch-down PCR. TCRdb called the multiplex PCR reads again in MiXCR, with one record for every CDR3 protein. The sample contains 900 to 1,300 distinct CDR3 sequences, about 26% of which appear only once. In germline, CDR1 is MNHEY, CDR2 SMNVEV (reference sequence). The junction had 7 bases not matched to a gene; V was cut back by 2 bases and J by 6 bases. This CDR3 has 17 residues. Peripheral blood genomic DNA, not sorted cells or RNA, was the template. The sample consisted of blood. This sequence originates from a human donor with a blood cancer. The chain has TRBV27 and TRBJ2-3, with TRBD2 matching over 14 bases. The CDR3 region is CASSLVTSGRATDTQYF. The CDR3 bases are TGTGCCAGCAGTTTAGTGACTAGCGGGAGGGCCACGGATACGCAGTATTTT.